A single sample gave rise to the 20 T cell receptor beta chains below, sequenced in a study of blood T cell repertoires in COVID-19. The method was immunoSEQ multiplex PCR; TCRdb's version includes in-frame clones alone and lacks a portion of them. The table records some 180,000 clones, approximately 90% of them present only once. Source material: peripheral blood. The source of these receptors is a man in his fifties with COVID-19, enrolled during active disease.

The rearrangement uses TRBV6-2 or TRBV6-3 and TRBJ2-1, with 7 bases lining up with TRBD2. Trimming took 0 bases from V and 0 from J; bases not matched to a gene: 8. Germline CDR1 is MNHEY and CDR2 is SVGEGT. The CDR3 is 18 amino acids. The CDR3 nucleotides are TGTGCCAGCAGTTACTCGAAGTTGCGGGGGAGCTCCTACAATGAGCAGTTCTTC. It specifies CASSYSKLRGSSYNEQFF.

The rearrangement uses TRBV7-8 and TRBJ2-1, with D uncertain. The CDR3 length is 16 residues. V lost 4 bases and J 4 bases, leaving 17 bases between the germline ends. Germline loops: CDR1 SGHVS, CDR2 FQNEAQ. CDR3 protein: CASSYPLDIGYNEQFF. In DNA, the CDR3 is TGTGCCAGCAGCTACCCCCTAGATATTGGTTACAATGAGCAGTTCTTC.

This clone was observed a handful of times. The chain has TRBV6-5 and TRBJ1-1; D uncertain. Germline-derived CDR1 and CDR2 are MNHEY and SVGAGI. Between the trimmed V and J ends, which lost 2 bases and 0 bases, there was a span of 13 bases. This CDR3 is built from 16 residues. CDR3 residues: CASSYRSARVNTEAFF. Written as DNA, the CDR3 is TGTGCCAGCAGTTACAGGAGCGCCCGGGTGAACACTGAAGCTTTCTTT.

J is TRBJ2-5 and V is TRBV5-1; D may be TRBD2 (7 bases). The CDR3 has 16 residues. V was shortened by 3 bases and J by 0 bases, with 15 bases between the two germline ends. CDR1 and CDR2 from the germline V gene are SGHRS and YFSETQ. Here the CDR3 DNA reads TGCGCCAGCAGCTCGTTAGGGGGAGGGTACCAAGAGACCCAGTACTTC. It translates to CASSSLGGGYQETQYF.

This clone was counted a few times. Here the CDR3 reads CASSQGQFYNEQFF. CDR3 bases: TGTGCCAGCAGCCAAGGACAGTTCTACAATGAGCAGTTCTTC. This chain joins TRBV3-1 (or the pseudogene TRBV3-2) and TRBJ2-1, with D possibly TRBD1 on 5 matching bases. Germline values: CDR1 LGHDT, CDR2 YNNKEL (reference sequence). Trimming stripped 1 base from V and 3 bases from J, with 7 bases between. The CDR3 is made up of 14 amino acids.

Only a few counts were recorded for this clone. The V and J genes are TRBV18 and TRBJ1-3; TRBD1 matches at 8 bases. V dropped 5 bases and J dropped 1; count of bases not matched to a gene: 4. Germline CDR1 reads KGHSH; CDR2 reads LQKENI. This CDR3 is built from 15 residues. The CDR3 sequence is CASSATGVSGNTIYF. CDR3 sequence (DNA): TGTGCCAGCTCAGCGACAGGGGTTTCTGGAAACACCATATATTTT.

V usage is TRBV19 and J usage is TRBJ2-2; 9 bases agree with TRBD1. The CDR3 spans 14 residues. Losses at the gene ends were 10 bases for V and 5 bases for J; bases not matched to a gene: 8. From germline, CDR1 is LNHDA and CDR2 SQIVND (reference sequence). DNA for the CDR3: TGTGCCACCGCCAGGACAGGGGTAACCGGGGAGCTGTTTTTT. Amino acid sequence: CATARTGVTGELFF.

V and J are TRBV7-3 and TRBJ2-1; 9 positions match TRBD2. Germline V lookup: CDR1 SGHTA, CDR2 FQGTGA. This CDR3 region has 17 residues. The J segment lost 0 bases and the V segment lost 4 bases, leaving 7 bases of the junction unmatched. The CDR3 protein is CASSSLTSGLSYNEQFF. As DNA, the CDR3 is TGTGCCAGCAGCTCCCTCACTAGCGGGCTCTCCTACAATGAGCAGTTCTTC.

CDR3 loop: CASSGQAYNEQFF. The CDR3 coding sequence is TGTGCCAGCAGCGGACAGGCTTACAATGAGCAGTTCTTC. The chain carries TRBV27 and TRBJ2-1; 7 bases line up with TRBD1. The length of the CDR3 is 13 residues. V trimming: 6 bases; J trimming: 4 bases; junction bases outside the gene matches: 3. CDR1 and CDR2 (germline): MNHEY, SMNVEV (reference sequence).

The genes are TRBV18 and TRBJ2-7; 9 bases match TRBD1. The CDR3 is 15 amino acids. V was clipped by 5 bases and J by 5 bases; unmatched bases: 10. Per germline, CDR1 KGHSH and CDR2 LQKENI. CDR3 DNA sequence: TGTGCCAGCTCAGCAATGGGACAGGGTTTCCACGAGCAGTACTTC. Protein: CASSAMGQGFHEQYF.

The chain is built from TRBV5-1 and TRBJ2-1; 9 positions match TRBD2. CDR3 length equals 16 residues. CDR1 and CDR2 from the germline V gene are SGHRS and YFSETQ. The V and J ends lost 1 base and 7 bases, in that order; junction bases with no gene match: 9. CDR3 protein: CASSLYGGGALNEQFF. The DNA for the CDR3 is TGCGCCAGCAGCTTGTACGGCGGGGGGGCCTTGAATGAGCAGTTCTTC.

The chain uses TRBV11-3 and TRBJ2-3; 12 bases fit TRBD2. V dropped 5 bases and J dropped 2; count of bases not matched to a gene: 5. This CDR3 has 16 residues. Germline-derived CDR1 and CDR2 are SGHNT and YENEEA. The CDR3 bases are TGTGCCAGCAGCAGAGGACTAGCGGGATACACAGATACGCAGTATTTT. It specifies CASSRGLAGYTDTQYF.

This clone was detected only once. The chain is built from TRBV11-2 and TRBJ2-3; D ambiguous. The CDR3 has 13 residues. V lost 0 bases and J lost 2, with 3 bases in between. Germline-derived CDR1 and CDR2 are SGHAT and FQNNGV. In nucleotides, the CDR3 is TGTGCCAGCAGCTTAGACTACACAGATACGCAGTATTTT. Amino acid sequence: CASSLDYTDTQYF.

The chain couples TRBV5-8 to TRBJ1-2, with D maybe TRBD1 (6 bases). Germline-derived CDR1 and CDR2 are SGHTS and YDEGEE. Deletions cut 5 bases from V and 1 base from J, with 12 bases between. The CDR3 spans 14 residues. In DNA form, the CDR3 reads TGTGCCAGCAGTACCACAGGGATTAACTATGGCTACACCTTC. Protein: CASSTTGINYGYTF.

This chain uses TRBV18 with TRBJ2-1, with a tentative D call TRBD1 (6 bases). Between the trimmed V and J ends, which lost 2 bases and 5 bases, there was a span of 10 bases. CDR1 and CDR2 (germline): KGHSH, LQKENI. This CDR3 has 14 amino acids. The CDR3 DNA sequence: TGTGCCAGCTCACCAGAGGGGGTCAACAATGAGCAGTTCTTC. Translation: CASSPEGVNNEQFF.

V gene TRBV7-9 combines with J gene TRBJ1-1; D may be TRBD1 (5 bases). V was trimmed by 4 bases and J by 1 base, leaving 10 bases between them. The CDR3 loop spans 14 amino acids. Per the germline V gene, CDR1 is SEHNR and CDR2 is FQNEAQ (reference sequence). As DNA, the CDR3 is TGTGCCAGCAGCTCCTTAGGGGAGAACACTGAAGCTTTCTTT. It yields the protein CASSSLGENTEAFF.

The chain carries TRBV5-8 and TRBJ1-1; D is perhaps TRBD1 (5 bases). Trimming took 1 base from V and 6 from J, leaving 16 bases between them. The CDR3 covers 15 residues. Germline CDR1 and CDR2: SGHTS and YDEGEE. The CDR3, as DNA: TGTGCCAGCAGCTTGTCCGTGGGGGAGGTTGCTGAAGCTTTCTTT. As protein: CASSLSVGEVAEAFF.

The chain couples TRBV6-5 to TRBJ2-7, with TRBD1 matching over 8 bases. V lost 6 bases and J lost 3; bases outside the gene matches: 7. The CDR3 length is 14 residues. In germline, CDR1 is MNHEY, CDR2 SVGAGI. CDR3 protein: CASSPDRGVYEQYF. The CDR3 region has the DNA TGTGCCAGCAGCCCCGACAGGGGAGTCTACGAGCAGTACTTC.

As for this clone: Other DNA sequences in this specimen translate into the identical CDR3. The chain recombines TRBV19 with TRBJ1-5; 8 nucleotides line up with TRBD1. CDR3 length: 16 amino acids. The germline gives CDR1 LNHDA, CDR2 SQIVND (reference sequence). V gave up 3 bases and J gave up 0 bases; unmatched junction bases: 4. The DNA of the CDR3 is TGTGCCAGTAGTATCCAGACAGGGGATAGCAATCAGCCCCAGCATTTT. Encoded protein: CASSIQTGDSNQPQHF.

The chain combines TRBV27 with TRBJ2-7, with TRBD2 identical over 8 bases. The CDR3 has 15 amino acids. J gave up 1 base and V 5 bases, and 7 bases lay outside the gene matches. CDR1 and CDR2 (germline): MNHEY, SMNVEV (reference sequence). For the CDR3, the DNA is TGTGCCAGCAGTCCAGAACTAGCGGCATCCTACGAGCAGTACTTC. Protein product: CASSPELAASYEQYF.